This T cell receptor beta chain was captured by sequencing in a study of T cells in narcolepsy. Across the whole study: Patients with NT1 or NT2 and healthy control donors were enrolled.

General study findings and limits: Blood of same and different patients, but not healthy controls, reportedly held recurring autoreactive clonotypes. Same-patient CSF and blood CD4+ T cell clonotypes included HCRT-specific and TRIB2-specific autoreactive ones. Some memory CD4+ repertoires had no autoreactive clone sequences.

The CDR3 sequence is 11 residues long. V was trimmed by 1 base and J by 5 bases, leaving 6 bases between them. Germline-derived CDR1 and CDR2 are DFQATT and SNEGSKA (reference sequence). A note on this clone: Its antigen is not known.

Clones were sequenced by immunoSEQ multiplex PCR, and TCRdb holds only the in-frame ones, with some missing. Here the sample spans about 25,000 clones, about 79% being singletons. Sequencing was performed on CD45RA- memory CD4+ T cells from PBMCs. The gene calls are TRBV20-1 and TRBJ2-7; the D is unclear. The TCR was taken from a human donor with narcolepsy. The CDR3 nucleotides read TGCAGTGCTAGAGTAGGGAACGAGCAGTACTTC. Translation: CSARVGNEQYF.